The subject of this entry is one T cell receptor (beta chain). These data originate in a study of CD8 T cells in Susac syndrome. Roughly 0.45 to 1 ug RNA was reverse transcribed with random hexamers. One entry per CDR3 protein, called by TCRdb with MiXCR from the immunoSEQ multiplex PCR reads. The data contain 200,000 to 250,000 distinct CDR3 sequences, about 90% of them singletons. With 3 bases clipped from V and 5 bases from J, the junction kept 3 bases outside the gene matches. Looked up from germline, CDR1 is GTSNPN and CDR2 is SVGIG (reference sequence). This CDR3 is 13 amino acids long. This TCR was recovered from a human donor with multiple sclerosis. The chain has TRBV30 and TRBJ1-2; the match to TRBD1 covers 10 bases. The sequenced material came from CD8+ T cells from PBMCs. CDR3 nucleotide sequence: TGTGCCTGGAGACGACAGGGGGCTTATGGCTACACCTTC. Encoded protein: CAWRRQGAYGYTF.